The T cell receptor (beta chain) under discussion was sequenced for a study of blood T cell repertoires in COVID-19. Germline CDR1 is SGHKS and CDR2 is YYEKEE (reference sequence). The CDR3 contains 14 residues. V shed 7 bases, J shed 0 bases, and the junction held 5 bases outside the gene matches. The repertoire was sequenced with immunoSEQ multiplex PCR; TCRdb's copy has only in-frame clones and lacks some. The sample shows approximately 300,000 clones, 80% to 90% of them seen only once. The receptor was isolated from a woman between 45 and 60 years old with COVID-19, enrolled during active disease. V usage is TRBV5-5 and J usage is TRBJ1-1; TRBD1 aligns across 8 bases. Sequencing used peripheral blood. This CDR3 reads CASQDRVVNTEAFF. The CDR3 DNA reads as TGTGCCAGCCAGGACAGGGTCGTGAACACTGAAGCTTTCTTT. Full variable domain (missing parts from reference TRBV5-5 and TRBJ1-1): DAGVTQSPTHLIKTRGQQVTLRCSPISGHKSVSWYQQVLGQGPQFIFQYYEKEERGRGNFPDRFSARQFPNYSSELNVNALLLGDSALYLCASQDRVVNTEAFFGQGTRLTVV.